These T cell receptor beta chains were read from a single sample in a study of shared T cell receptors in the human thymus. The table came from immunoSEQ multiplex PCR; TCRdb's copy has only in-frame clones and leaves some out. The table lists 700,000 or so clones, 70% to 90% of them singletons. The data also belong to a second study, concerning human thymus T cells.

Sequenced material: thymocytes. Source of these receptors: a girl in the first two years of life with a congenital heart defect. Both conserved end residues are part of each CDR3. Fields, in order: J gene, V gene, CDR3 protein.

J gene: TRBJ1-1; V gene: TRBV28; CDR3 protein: CASSPPRPGTGGSEAFF
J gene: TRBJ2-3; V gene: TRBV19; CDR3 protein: CATGTGTPDTQYF
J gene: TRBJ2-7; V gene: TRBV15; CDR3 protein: CATSRDLAGFHEQYF
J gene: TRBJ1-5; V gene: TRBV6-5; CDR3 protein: CASSHRWTGSQPQHF
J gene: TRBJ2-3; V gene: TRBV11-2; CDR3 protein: CASSLHHSGGGTDTQYF
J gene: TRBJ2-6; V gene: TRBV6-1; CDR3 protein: CVIPEQSSGANVLTF
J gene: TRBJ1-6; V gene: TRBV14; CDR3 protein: CASSNREWGSPLHF
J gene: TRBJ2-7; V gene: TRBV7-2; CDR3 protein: CASSLAAGGTYEQYF
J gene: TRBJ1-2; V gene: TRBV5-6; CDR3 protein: CASSFLRQLTNYGYTF
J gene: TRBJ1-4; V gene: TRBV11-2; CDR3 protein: CASSPGTANEKLFF
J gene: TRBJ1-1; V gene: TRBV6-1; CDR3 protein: CASSVTDQGLTEAFF
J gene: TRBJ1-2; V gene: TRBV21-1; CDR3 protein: CASSKGASSRQEGYGYTF
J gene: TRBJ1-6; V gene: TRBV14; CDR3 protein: CASSQEPDTQTESSYNSPLHF
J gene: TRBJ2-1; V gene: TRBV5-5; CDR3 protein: CASSYGTGKHNEQFF
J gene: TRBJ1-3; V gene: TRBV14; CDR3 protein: CASSLNRQSGNTIYF
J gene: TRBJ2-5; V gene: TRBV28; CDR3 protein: CASGLRQGRETQYF
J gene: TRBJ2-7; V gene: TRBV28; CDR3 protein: CASSLDGTGPRKSYEQYF
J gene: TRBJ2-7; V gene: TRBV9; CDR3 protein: CASSFGTGELYEQYF
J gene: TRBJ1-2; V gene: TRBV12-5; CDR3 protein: CASGLAPEEKVNYGYTF
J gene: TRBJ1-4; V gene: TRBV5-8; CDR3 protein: CASSFYEKLFF
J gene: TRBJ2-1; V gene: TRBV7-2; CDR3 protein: CASSTRGLNPNEQFF
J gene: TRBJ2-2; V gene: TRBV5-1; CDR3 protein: CASSYGGQETGELFF
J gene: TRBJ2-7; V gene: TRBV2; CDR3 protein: CASVPASGYPSYEQYF
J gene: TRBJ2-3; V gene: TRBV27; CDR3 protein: CASSFSADTQYF
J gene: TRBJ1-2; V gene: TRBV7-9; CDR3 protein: CASSRHDLNYGYTF
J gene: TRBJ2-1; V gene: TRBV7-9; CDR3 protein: CASSFYRDRDDDEQFF
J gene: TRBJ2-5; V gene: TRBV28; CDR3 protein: CASRRGIGQETQYF
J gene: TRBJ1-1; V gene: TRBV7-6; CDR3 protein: CASSSKEANRTGLNTEAFF
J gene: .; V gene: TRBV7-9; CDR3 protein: CASSYRGDYEQYF
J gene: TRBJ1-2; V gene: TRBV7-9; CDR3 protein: CASSSVWDRGGYTF
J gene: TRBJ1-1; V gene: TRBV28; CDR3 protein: CASSPRSRVVGVNTEAFF
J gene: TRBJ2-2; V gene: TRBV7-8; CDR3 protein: CASSLIRDRGNTGELFF
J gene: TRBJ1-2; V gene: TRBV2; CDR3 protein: CASSEAGGRANYGYTF
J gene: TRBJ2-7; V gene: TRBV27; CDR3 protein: CASSLPGQATYEQYF
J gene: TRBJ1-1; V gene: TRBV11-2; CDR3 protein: CASSSPRSPLTMNTEAFF
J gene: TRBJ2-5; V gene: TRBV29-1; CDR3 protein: CSVLLEDFLQETQYF
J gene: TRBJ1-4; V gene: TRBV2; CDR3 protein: CASIRDSNEKLFF
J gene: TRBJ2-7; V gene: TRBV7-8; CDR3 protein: CASSLGSLAGGAYEQYF
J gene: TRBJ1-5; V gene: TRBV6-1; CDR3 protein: CASSVARHYQPQHF
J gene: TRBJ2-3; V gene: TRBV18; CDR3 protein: CASSLNLTGAPTRNTDTQYF
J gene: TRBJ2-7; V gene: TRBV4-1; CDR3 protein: CASSQRDRGPSYEQYF
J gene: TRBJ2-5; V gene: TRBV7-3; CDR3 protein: CASSSPRTGDRETQYF